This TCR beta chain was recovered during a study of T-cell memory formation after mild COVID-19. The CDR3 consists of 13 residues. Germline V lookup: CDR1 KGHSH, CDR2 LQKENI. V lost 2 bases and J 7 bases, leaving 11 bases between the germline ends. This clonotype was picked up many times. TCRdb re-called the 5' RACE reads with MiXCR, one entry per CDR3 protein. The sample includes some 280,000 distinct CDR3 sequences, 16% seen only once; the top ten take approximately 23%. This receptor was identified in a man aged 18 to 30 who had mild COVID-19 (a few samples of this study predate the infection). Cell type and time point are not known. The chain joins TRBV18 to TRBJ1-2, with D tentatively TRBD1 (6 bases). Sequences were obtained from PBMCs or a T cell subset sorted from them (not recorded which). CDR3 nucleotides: TGTGCCAGCTCACCAGGGGGGGCTGGTGGCTACACCTTC. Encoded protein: CASSPGGAGGYTF.